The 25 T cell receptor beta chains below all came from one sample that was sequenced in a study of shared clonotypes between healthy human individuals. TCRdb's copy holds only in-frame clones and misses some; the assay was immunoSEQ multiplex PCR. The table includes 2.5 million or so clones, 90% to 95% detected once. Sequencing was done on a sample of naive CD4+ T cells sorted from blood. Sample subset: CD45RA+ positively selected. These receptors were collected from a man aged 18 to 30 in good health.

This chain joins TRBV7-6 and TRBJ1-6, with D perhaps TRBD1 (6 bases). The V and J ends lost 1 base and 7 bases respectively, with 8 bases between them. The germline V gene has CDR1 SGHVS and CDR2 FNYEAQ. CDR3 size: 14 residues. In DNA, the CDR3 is TGTGCCAGCAGCTTAGGGACAGCGAATTCACCCCTCCACTTT. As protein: CASSLGTANSPLHF. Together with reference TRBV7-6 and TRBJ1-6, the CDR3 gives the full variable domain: GAGVSQSPRYKVTKRGQDVALRCDPISGHVSLYWYRQALGQGPEFLTYFNYEAQQDKSGLPNDRFSAERPEGSISTLTIQRTEQRDSAMYRCASSLGTANSPLHFGNGTRLTVT.

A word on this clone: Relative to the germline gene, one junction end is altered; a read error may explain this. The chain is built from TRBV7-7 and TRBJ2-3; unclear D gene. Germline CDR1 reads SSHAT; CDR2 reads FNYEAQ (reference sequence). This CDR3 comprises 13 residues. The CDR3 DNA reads TGTGCTAGCAGCCGCGTGGGGACAGATACGCAGTATTTT. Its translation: CASSRVGTDTQYF.

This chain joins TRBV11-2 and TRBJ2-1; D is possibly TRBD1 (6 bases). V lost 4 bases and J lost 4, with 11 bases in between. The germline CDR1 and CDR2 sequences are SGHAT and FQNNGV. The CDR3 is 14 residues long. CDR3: CASSSPQGYNEQFF. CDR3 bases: TGTGCCAGCAGCTCGCCACAGGGATACAATGAGCAGTTCTTC.

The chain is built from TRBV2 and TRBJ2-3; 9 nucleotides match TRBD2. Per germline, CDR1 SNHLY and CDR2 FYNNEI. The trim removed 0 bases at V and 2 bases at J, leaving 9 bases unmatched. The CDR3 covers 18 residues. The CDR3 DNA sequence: TGTGCCAGCAGTGAAGCATCGGGACTAGCCCATCACACAGATACGCAGTATTTT. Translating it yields CASSEASGLAHHTDTQYF.

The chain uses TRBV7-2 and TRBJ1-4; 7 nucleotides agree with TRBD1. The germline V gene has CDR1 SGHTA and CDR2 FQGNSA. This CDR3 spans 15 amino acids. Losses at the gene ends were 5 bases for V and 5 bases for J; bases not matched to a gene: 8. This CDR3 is CASSLRQGWNEKLFF. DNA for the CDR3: TGTGCCAGCAGCCTCCGACAGGGATGGAATGAAAAACTGTTTTTT.

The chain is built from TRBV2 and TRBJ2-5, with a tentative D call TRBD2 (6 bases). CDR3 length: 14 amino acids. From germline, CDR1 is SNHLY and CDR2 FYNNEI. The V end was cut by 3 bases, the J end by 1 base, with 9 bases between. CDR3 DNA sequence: TGTGCCAGCAGTGATGCGGGGATCCAAGAGACCCAGTACTTC. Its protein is CASSDAGIQETQYF.

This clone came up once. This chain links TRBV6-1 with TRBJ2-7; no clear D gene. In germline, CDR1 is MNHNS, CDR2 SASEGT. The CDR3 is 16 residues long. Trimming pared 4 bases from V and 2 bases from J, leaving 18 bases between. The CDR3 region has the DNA TGTGCCAGCAGTGCGTCCCGTTCAGGATCCACCTACGAGCAGTACTTC. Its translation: CASSASRSGSTYEQYF.

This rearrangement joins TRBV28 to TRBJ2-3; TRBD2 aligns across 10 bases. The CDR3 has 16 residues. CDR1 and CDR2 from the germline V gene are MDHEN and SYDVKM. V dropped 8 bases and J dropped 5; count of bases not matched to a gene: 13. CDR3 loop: CASLARASGRIDTQYF. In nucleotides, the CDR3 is TGTGCCAGCCTAGCGAGGGCTAGCGGGAGAATAGATACGCAGTATTTT.

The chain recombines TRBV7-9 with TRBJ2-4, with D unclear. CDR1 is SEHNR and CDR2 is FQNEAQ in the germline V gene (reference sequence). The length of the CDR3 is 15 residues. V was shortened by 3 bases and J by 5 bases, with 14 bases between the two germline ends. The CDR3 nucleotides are TGTGCCAGCAGCTTCCTCCCGATTGGAGAAAACATTCAGTACTTC. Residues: CASSFLPIGENIQYF. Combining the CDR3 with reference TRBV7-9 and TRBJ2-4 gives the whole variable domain DTGVSQNPRHKITKRGQNVTFRCDPISEHNRLYWYRQTLGQGPEFLTYFQNEAQLEKSRLLSDRFSAERPKGSFSTLEIQRTEQGDSAMYLCASSFLPIGENIQYFGAGTRLSVL.

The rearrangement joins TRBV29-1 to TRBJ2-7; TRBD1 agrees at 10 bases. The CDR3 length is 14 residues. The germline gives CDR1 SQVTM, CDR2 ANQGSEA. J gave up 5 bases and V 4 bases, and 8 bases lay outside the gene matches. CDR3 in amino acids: CSVANRGTGDEQYF. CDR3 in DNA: TGCAGCGTTGCCAACCGGGGGACAGGGGACGAGCAGTACTTC.

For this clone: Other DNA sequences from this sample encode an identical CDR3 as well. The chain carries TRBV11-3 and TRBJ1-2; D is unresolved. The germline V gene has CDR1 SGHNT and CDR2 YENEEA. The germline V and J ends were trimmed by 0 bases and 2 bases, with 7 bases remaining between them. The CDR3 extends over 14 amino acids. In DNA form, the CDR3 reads TGTGCCAGCAGCTTAGACAGGTCGAACTATGGCTACACCTTC. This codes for CASSLDRSNYGYTF.

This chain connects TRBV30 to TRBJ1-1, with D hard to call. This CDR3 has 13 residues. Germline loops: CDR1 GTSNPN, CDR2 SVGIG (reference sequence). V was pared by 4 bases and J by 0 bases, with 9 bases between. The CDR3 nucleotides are TGTGCCTGGAATGCCCTCATGAACACTGAAGCTTTCTTT. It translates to CAWNALMNTEAFF.

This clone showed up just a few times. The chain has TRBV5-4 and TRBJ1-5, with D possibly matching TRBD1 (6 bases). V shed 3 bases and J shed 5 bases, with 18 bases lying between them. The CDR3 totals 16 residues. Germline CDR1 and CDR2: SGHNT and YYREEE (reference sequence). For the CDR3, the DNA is TGTGCCAGCAGCTCCACGGGCAGGGGCCCATATCAGCCCCAGCATTTT. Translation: CASSSTGRGPYQPQHF. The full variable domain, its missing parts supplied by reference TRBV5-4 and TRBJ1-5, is ETGVTQSPTHLIKTRGQQVTLRCSSQSGHNTVSWYQQALGQGPQFIFQYYREEENGRGNFPPRFSGLQFPNYSSELNVNALELDDSALYLCASSSTGRGPYQPQHFGDGTRLSIL.

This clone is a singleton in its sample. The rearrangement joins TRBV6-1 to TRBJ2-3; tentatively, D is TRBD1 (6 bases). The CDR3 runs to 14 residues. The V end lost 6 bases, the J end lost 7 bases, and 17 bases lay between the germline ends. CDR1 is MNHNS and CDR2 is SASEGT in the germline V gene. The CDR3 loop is CASRTGLGPYTQYF. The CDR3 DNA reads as TGTGCCAGCAGGACAGGATTGGGCCCTTATACGCAGTATTTT.

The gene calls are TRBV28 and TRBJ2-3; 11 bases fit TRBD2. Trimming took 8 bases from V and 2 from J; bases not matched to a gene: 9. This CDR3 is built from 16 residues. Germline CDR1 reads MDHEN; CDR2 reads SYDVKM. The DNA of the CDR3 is TGTGCCAGCCCTCCCTCGACTAGCGGGGCCACAGATACGCAGTATTTT. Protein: CASPPSTSGATDTQYF.

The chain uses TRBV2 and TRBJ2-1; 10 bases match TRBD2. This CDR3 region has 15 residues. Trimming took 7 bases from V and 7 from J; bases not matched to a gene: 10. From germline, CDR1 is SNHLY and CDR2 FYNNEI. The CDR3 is CASTQRLAGANEQFF. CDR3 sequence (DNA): TGTGCCAGCACCCAGCGGCTAGCGGGAGCTAATGAGCAGTTCTTC.

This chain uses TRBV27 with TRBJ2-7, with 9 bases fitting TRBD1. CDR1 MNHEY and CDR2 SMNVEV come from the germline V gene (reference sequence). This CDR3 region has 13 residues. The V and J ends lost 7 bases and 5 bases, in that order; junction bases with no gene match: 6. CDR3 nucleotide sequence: TGTGCCAGCAAGGACAGGGGATATCACGAGCAGTACTTC. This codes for CASKDRGYHEQYF.

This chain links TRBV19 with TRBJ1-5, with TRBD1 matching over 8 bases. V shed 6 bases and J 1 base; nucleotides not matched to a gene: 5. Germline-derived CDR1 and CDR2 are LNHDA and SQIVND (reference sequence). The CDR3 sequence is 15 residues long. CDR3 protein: CASRVQGASNQPQHF. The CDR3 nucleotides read TGTGCCAGTAGAGTTCAGGGGGCGAGCAATCAGCCCCAGCATTTT.

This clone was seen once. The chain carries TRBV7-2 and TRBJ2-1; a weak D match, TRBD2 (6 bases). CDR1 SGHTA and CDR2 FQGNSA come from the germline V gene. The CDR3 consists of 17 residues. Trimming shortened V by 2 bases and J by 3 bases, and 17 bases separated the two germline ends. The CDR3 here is CASSLSRGGLFYNEQFF. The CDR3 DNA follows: TGTGCCAGCAGCTTATCGCGTGGAGGGTTGTTCTACAATGAGCAGTTCTTC.

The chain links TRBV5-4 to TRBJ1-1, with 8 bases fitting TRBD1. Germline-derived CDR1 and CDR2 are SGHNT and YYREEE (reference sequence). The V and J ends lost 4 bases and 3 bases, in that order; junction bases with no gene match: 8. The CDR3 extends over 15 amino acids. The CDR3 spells CASSPITGGHTEAFF. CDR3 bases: TGTGCCAGCAGCCCGATAACAGGGGGGCACACTGAAGCTTTCTTT.

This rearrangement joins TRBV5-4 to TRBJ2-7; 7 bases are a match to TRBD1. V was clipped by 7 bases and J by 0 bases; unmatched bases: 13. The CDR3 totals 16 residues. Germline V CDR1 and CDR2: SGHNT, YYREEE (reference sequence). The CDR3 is CASGRQGGAPSYEQYF. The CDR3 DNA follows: TGTGCCAGCGGCAGACAGGGTGGGGCCCCCTCCTACGAGCAGTACTTC.

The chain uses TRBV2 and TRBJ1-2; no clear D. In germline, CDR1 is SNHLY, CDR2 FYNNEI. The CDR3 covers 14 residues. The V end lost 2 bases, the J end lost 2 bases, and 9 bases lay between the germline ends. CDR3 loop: CASSEWDVNYGYTF. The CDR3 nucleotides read TGTGCCAGCAGTGAATGGGATGTGAACTATGGCTACACCTTC.

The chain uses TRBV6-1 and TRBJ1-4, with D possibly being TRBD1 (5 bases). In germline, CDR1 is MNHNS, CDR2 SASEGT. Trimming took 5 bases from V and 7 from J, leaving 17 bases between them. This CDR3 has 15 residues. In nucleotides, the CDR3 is TGTGCCAGCAGTCCGCGCATGGGGGGTCCTGAAAAACTGTTTTTT. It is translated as CASSPRMGGPEKLFF.

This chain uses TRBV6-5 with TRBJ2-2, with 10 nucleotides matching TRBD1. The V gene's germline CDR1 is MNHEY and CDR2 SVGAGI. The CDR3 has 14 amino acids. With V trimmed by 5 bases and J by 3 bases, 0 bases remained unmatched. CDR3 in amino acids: CASSDRGHTGELFF. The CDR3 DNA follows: TGTGCCAGCAGTGACAGGGGGCACACCGGGGAGCTGTTTTTT.

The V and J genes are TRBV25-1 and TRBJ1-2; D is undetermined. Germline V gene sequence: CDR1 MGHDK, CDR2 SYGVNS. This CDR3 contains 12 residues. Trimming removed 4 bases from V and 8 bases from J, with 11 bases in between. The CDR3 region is CASSAFTEGYTF. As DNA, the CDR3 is TGTGCCAGCAGTGCGTTCACGGAGGGCTACACCTTC.